This paragraph reports one TCR beta chain. What it recognizes is unknown. This entry is derived from a study of shared clonotypes between healthy human individuals. About the study: Donors had three CD4 naive, three CD4 memory, two CD8 naive and one CD8 memory plate apiece. Findings of the study overall: Shared clonotypes across all four donors exceeded non-shared ones in generation probability. Researchers found naive subsets generally carried larger estimated richness than memory subsets.

The CDR3 contains 15 residues. J was trimmed by 4 bases and V by 3 bases; bases with no gene match: 4. CDR1 is SGHRS and CDR2 is YFSETQ in the germline V gene. In the source study's methods: From ImmunoSEQ came sequences covering only the junction and carrying no quality scores, so filtering differed. Profiled with immunoSEQ multiplex PCR; TCRdb holds only in-frame clones, not every one. That table is the source of V, J and clone size, and D and trimming were worked out from the DNA. The sample contains about 1 million clones, about 75% of which appear only once. The V call is TRBV5-1, the J call TRBJ2-6, with 7 bases identical to TRBD1. The origin of this receptor is a man between 18 and 29 years old in good health. What was sequenced was memory CD4+ T cells sorted from blood. Subset in this sample: CD45RA-negative fraction. Here the CDR3 DNA reads TGCGCCAGCAGCTGGGACAGTGCCGGGGCCAACGTCCTGACTTTC. This gives the protein CASSWDSAGANVLTF.